This TCR beta chain stems from a study of response to subunit inactivated influenza vaccine. TCRdb recomputed calls from the RT-PCR reads with MiXCR, one row per CDR3 protein. The sample holds around 850,000 distinct CDR3 sequences, approximately 17% seen once. General study findings and limits: Authors proposed each seasonal influenza vaccination draws in few new T cells.

This clonotype was seen a handful of times. Its antigen is as yet unknown. Sequenced here: PBMCs from blood, sampled less than 6 days after vaccination. The receptor comes from a middle-aged man who received an inactivated influenza vaccine.

CDR3 residues: CASSSRPSGTTDTQYF. CDR3 nucleotides: TGTGCCAGCAGCTCCCGCCCTAGCGGGACCACAGATACGCAGTATTTT. The rearrangement joins TRBV7-2 to TRBJ2-3, with 9 bases that match TRBD2. The CDR3 has 16 residues. Trimming cost V 4 bases and J 2 bases; bases outside gene matches: 7. The germline CDR1 and CDR2 sequences are SGHTA and FQGNSA.